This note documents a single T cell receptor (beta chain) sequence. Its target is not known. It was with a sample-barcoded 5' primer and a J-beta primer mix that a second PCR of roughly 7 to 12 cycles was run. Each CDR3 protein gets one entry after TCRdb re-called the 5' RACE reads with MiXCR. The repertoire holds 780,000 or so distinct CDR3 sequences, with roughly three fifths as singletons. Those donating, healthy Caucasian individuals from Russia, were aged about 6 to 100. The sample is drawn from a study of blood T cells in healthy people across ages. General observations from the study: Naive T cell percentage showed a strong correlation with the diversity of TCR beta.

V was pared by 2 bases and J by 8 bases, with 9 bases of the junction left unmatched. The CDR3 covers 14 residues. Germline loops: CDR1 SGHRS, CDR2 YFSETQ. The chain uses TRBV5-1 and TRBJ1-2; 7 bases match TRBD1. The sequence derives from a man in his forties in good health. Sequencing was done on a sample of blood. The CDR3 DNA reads TGCGCCAGCAGCTTAAGACAGGGTCAGAGCGGCTACACCTTC. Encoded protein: CASSLRQGQSGYTF.